The rows below give T cell receptor beta chains drawn from one sample of a study of blood T cell repertoires in COVID-19. Sequencing was performed with immunoSEQ multiplex PCR; in TCRdb, only in-frame clones are kept and a portion is missing. The sample consists of around 220,000 clones, approximately 85% of them appearing once. The sample taken for sequencing was peripheral blood. The receptors originated from a woman older than 75 with COVID-19, enrolled during active disease. The CDR3 runs from the conserved cysteine through the conserved F or W. The D gene is left open where the match is weak. Clone size is stated in some rows and not others, as once, few, many or a class when expanded.

length: 14
size: NA
D: TRBD2
V: TRBV3-1/TRBV3-2
J: TRBJ2-1
DNA: TGTGCCAGCAGCCAAGTCGGGAGGGGCCATGAGCAGTTCTTC
CDR3: CASSQVGRGHEQFF

length: 16
size: once
D: TRBD1
V: TRBV19
J: TRBJ1-2
DNA: TGTGCCAGTAGTATCCTGTCGGGGACAGGGGACTATGGCTACACCTTC
CDR3: CASSILSGTGDYGYTF

length: 17
size: NA
D: TRBD2
V: TRBV18
J: TRBJ2-7
DNA: TGTGCCAGCTCACCGCAACAGGGACTAGCGGGAGACCACGAGCAGTACTTC
CDR3: CASSPQQGLAGDHEQYF

length: 16
size: NA
D: TRBD2
V: TRBV5-1
J: TRBJ2-1
DNA: TGCGCCAGCAGCTTGCCTAGCGGGGGGGCCTTGGATGAGCAGTTCTTC
CDR3: CASSLPSGGALDEQFF

length: 16
size: NA
D: TRBD1
V: TRBV5-1
J: TRBJ1-6
DNA: TGCGCCAGCAGCCCCGGGACAGGCTCCTATAATTCACCCCTCCACTTT
CDR3: CASSPGTGSYNSPLHF

length: 13
size: NA
D: NA
V: TRBV7-2
J: TRBJ1-5
DNA: TGTGCCAGCAGCTTAGATCGGTATCAGCCCCAGCATTTT
CDR3: CASSLDRYQPQHF

length: 12
size: NA
D: NA
V: TRBV29-1
J: TRBJ2-3
DNA: TGCAGCGTTGAACAGGGAACAGATACGCAGTATTTT
CDR3: CSVEQGTDTQYF

length: 14
size: NA
D: NA
V: TRBV7-9
J: TRBJ1-6
DNA: TGTGCCAGCACAATGGACAGTGATAATTCACCCCTCCACTTT
CDR3: CASTMDSDNSPLHF

length: 14
size: NA
D: TRBD1
V: TRBV5-1
J: TRBJ1-4
DNA: TGCGCCAGCAGCCGGGACAGAGAAAATGAAAAACTGTTTTTT
CDR3: CASSRDRENEKLFF

length: 14
size: NA
D: NA
V: TRBV6-6
J: TRBJ2-1
DNA: TGTGCCAGCAGTTCGGGCGGGGTCCTCAATGAGCAGTTCTTC
CDR3: CASSSGGVLNEQFF

length: 13
size: NA
D: NA
V: TRBV18
J: TRBJ2-7
DNA: TGTGCCAGCTCACTCGGACAGATCTACGAGCAGTACTTC
CDR3: CASSLGQIYEQYF

length: 14
size: NA
D: NA
V: TRBV28
J: TRBJ1-2
DNA: TGTGCCAGCAGGGATTCGACATTCCCATGGGGCTACACCTTC
CDR3: CASRDSTFPWGYTF

length: 13
size: NA
D: TRBD1
V: TRBV27
J: TRBJ1-2
DNA: TGTGCCAGCACCCTACGACAGGGGTTCGGCTACACCTTC
CDR3: CASTLRQGFGYTF

length: 15
size: NA
D: TRBD1
V: TRBV6-5
J: TRBJ1-6
DNA: TGTGCCAGCGGTCTGGGTAGGACAGGGAGGTCACCCCTCCACTTT
CDR3: CASGLGRTGRSPLHF

length: 14
size: NA
D: NA
V: TRBV14
J: TRBJ1-1
DNA: TGTGCCAGCAGCCAAGGCCTAGCGAACACTGAAGCTTTCTTT
CDR3: CASSQGLANTEAFF

length: 15
size: few
D: NA
V: TRBV9
J: TRBJ1-2
DNA: TGTGCCAGCAGCCCACTTGGACTAGGGGACTATGGCTACACCTTC
CDR3: CASSPLGLGDYGYTF

length: 15
size: NA
D: NA
V: TRBV7-2
J: TRBJ1-1
DNA: TGTGCCAGCAGCAGACTGACGCGACTGAACACTGAAGCTTTCTTT
CDR3: CASSRLTRLNTEAFF

length: 14
size: NA
D: NA
V: TRBV3-1/TRBV3-2
J: TRBJ1-4
DNA: TGTGCCAGCAGCCAGTTAGGGGGGGCCGTAGAACTGTTTTTT
CDR3: CASSQLGGAVELFF

length: 14
size: NA
D: TRBD1
V: TRBV18
J: TRBJ1-6
DNA: TGTGCCAGCTCGGGACAGGCGTCTAATTCACCCCTCCACTTT
CDR3: CASSGQASNSPLHF

length: 14
size: NA
D: NA
V: TRBV6-5
J: TRBJ1-4
DNA: TGTGCCAGCAGATTCAGGGGCACTAATGAAAAACTGTTTTTT
CDR3: CASRFRGTNEKLFF

length: 14
size: few
D: TRBD1
V: TRBV18
J: TRBJ1-1
DNA: TGTGCCAGCTCACCAGAGACAGGGTACACTGAAGCTTTCTTT
CDR3: CASSPETGYTEAFF

length: 13
size: NA
D: NA
V: TRBV3-1/TRBV3-2
J: TRBJ1-6
DNA: TGTGCCAGCAGCCAAGAAAACAGGACACCCCTCCACTTT
CDR3: CASSQENRTPLHF

length: 12
size: few
D: NA
V: TRBV30
J: TRBJ1-1
DNA: TGTGCCTGGACCGCTAAATACACTGAAGCTTTCTTT
CDR3: CAWTAKYTEAFF

length: 14
size: medium-sized
D: NA
V: TRBV7-9
J: TRBJ1-5
DNA: TGTGCCAGCAGCCATTCCTATAGCAATCAGCCCCAGCATTTT
CDR3: CASSHSYSNQPQHF

length: 14
size: NA
D: NA
V: TRBV19
J: TRBJ1-1
DNA: TGTGCCAGTAGTATAGCAGGGTTGAACACTGAAGCTTTCTTT
CDR3: CASSIAGLNTEAFF

length: 15
size: once
D: NA
V: TRBV7-2
J: TRBJ2-5
DNA: TGTGCCAGCAGCTTAGGGTCGGGGGGCGAGCAGACCCAGTACTTC
CDR3: CASSLGSGGEQTQYF

length: 13
size: NA
D: NA
V: TRBV27
J: TRBJ2-7
DNA: TGTGCCAGCAGTCCCGACAGTTCCTACGAGCAGTACTTC
CDR3: CASSPDSSYEQYF

length: 15
size: NA
D: NA
V: TRBV6-5
J: TRBJ1-2
DNA: TGTGCCAGCAGCCCACCCGGGACTCCTTTAGAGGGCTACACCTTC
CDR3: CASSPPGTPLEGYTF

length: 17
size: NA
D: TRBD1
V: TRBV3-1/TRBV3-2
J: TRBJ1-2
DNA: TGTGCCAGCAGCGCACCGGCACAGGGGGCGCGGGTCTATGGCTACACCTTC
CDR3: CASSAPAQGARVYGYTF

length: 18
size: NA
D: TRBD2
V: TRBV4-3
J: TRBJ2-7
DNA: TGCGCCAGCAGCCAAGTATCAGCTTACGCACTAGCGGGTTACGAGCAGTACTTC
CDR3: CASSQVSAYALAGYEQYF

length: 17
size: NA
D: TRBD2
V: TRBV11-2
J: TRBJ2-7
DNA: TGTGCCAGCAGCTTAGACCCGTCGGGGGGAGGCTCCTACGAGCAGTACTTC
CDR3: CASSLDPSGGGSYEQYF